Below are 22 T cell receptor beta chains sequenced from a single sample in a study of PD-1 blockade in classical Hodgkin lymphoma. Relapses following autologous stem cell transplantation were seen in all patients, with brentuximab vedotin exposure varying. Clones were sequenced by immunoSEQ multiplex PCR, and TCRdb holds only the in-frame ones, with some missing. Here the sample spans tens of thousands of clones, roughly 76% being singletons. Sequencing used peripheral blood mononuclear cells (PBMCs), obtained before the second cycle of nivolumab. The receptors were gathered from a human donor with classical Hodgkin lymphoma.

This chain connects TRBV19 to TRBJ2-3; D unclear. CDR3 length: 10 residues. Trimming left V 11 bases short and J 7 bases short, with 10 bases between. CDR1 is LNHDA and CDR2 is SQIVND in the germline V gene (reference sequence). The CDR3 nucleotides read TGTGCCCGTCATGGAAATACGCAGTATTTT. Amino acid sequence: CARHGNTQYF.

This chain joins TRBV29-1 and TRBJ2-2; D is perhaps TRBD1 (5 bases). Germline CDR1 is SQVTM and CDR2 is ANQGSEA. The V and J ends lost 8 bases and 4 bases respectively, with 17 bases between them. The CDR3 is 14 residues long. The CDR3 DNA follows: TGCAGCACATCCCAGGGAAGGGGCACCGGGGAGCTGTTTTTT. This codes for CSTSQGRGTGELFF.

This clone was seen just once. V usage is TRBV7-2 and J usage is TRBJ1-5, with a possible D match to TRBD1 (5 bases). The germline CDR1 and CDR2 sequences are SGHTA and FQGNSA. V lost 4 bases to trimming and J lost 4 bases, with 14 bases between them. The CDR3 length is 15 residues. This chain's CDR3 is CASSSGATPNQPQHF. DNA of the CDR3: TGTGCCAGCAGCTCCGGGGCTACGCCTAATCAGCCCCAGCATTTT.

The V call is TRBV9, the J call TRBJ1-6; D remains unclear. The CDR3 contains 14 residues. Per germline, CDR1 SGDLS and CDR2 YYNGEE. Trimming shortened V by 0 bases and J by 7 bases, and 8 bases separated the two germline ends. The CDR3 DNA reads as TGTGCCAGCAGCGTAGTAGCGGAAAATTCACCCCTCCACTTT. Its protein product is CASSVVAENSPLHF.

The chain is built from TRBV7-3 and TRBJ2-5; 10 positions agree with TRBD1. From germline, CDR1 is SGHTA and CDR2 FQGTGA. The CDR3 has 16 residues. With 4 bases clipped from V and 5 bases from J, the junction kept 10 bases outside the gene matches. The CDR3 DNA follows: TGTGCCAGCAGCTCGCCGGGACAGGGGACGAGCGAGACCCAGTACTTC. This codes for CASSSPGQGTSETQYF.

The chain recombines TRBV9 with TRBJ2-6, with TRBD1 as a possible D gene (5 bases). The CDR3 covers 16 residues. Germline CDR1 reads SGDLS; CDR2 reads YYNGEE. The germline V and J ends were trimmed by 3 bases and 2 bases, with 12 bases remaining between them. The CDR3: CASSGQIKPGANVLTF. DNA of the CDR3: TGTGCCAGCAGCGGACAGATAAAGCCTGGGGCCAACGTCCTGACTTTC.

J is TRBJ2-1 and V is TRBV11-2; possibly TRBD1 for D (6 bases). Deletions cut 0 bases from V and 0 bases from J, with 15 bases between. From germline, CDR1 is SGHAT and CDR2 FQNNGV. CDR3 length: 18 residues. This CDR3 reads CASSLDVRGPVSYNEQFF. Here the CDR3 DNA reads TGTGCCAGCAGCTTAGACGTCAGGGGCCCGGTCTCCTACAATGAGCAGTTCTTC.

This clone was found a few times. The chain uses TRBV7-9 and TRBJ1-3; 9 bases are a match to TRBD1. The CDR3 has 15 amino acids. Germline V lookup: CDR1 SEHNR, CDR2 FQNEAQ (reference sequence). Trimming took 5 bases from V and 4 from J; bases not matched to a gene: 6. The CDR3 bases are TGTGCCAGCAGCCCGCGGACAGGGGTGGGAAACACCATATATTTT. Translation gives CASSPRTGVGNTIYF.

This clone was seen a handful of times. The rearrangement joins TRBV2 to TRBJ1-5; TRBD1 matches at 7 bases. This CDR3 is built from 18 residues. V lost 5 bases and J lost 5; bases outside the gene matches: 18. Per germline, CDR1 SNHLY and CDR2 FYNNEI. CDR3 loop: CASSQGLFRDGTDQPQHF. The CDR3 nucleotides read TGTGCCAGCAGTCAAGGACTATTCCGGGACGGGACAGATCAGCCCCAGCATTTT.

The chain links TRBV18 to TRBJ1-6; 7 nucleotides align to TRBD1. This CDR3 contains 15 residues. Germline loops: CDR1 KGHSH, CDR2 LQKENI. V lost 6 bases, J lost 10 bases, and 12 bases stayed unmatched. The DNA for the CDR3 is TGTGCCAGCTCTAGCCAGACAGGGAGTGAGTCACCCCTCCACTTT. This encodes CASSSQTGSESPLHF.

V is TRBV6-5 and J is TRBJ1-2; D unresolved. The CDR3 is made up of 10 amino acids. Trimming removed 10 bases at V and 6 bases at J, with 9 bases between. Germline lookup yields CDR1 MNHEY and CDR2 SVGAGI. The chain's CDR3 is CATKWHGYTF. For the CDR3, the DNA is TGTGCCACCAAGTGGCATGGCTACACCTTC.

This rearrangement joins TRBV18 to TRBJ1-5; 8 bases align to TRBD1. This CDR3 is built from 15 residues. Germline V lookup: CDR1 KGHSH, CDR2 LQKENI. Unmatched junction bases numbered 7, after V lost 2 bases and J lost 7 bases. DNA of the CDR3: TGTGCCAGCTCACCAGGGGGACAGGTCGGGCAGCCCCAGCATTTT. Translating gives CASSPGGQVGQPQHF.

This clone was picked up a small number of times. CDR3 loop: CASSFRGQTEAFF. CDR3 sequence (DNA): TGTGCCAGCAGTTTTCGCGGACAAACGGAAGCTTTCTTT. The genes are TRBV11-3 and TRBJ1-1; possible D gene TRBD1, 5 bases. V lost 6 bases, J lost 8 bases, and 16 bases lay in between. CDR3 length: 13 residues. The germline gives CDR1 SGHNT, CDR2 YENEEA.

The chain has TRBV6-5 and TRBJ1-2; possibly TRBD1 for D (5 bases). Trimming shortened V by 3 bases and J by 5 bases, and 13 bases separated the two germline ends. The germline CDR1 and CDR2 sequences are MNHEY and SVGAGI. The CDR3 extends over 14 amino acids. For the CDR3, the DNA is TGTGCCAGCAGTTATGTGGGGGATAGATATGGCTACACCTTC. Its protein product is CASSYVGDRYGYTF.

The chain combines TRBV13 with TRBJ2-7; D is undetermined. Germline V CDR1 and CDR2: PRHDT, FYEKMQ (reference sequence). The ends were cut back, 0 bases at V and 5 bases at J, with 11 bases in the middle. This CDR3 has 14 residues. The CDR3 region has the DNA TGTGCCAGCAGCTTAGGCCTTACGAGGAACGAGCAGTACTTC. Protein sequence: CASSLGLTRNEQYF. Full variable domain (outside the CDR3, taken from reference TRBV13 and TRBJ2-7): AAGVIQSPRHLIKEKRETATLKCYPIPRHDTVYWYQQGPGQDPQFLISFYEKMQSDKGSIPDRFSAQQFSDYHSELNMSSLELGDSALYFCASSLGLTRNEQYFGPGTRLTVT.

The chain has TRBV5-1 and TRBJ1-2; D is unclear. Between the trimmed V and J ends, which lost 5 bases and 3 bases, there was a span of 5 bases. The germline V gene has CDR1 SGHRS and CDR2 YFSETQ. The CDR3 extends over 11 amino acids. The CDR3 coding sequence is TGCGCCAGCAGGGCGGACTATGGCTACACCTTC. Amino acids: CASRADYGYTF.

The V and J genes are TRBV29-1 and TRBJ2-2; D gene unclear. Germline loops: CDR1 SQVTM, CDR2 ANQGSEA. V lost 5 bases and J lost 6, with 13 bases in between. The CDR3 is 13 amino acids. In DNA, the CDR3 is TGCAGCGTTCGTGGCCAGGCGGCCGGGGAGCTGTTTTTT. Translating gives CSVRGQAAGELFF.

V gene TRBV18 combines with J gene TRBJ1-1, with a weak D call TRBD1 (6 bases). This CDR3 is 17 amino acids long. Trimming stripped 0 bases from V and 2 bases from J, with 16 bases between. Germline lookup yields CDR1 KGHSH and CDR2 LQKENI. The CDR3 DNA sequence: TGTGCCAGCTCACCACCGGTTTCAAACAGGGTCAACACTGAAGCTTTCTTT. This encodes CASSPPVSNRVNTEAFF.

The CDR3 sequence is CASSAGAANEKLFF. In nucleotides, the CDR3 is TGTGCCAGCAGTGCCGGGGCAGCTAATGAAAAACTGTTTTTT. The chain joins TRBV2 to TRBJ1-4, with D possibly matching TRBD1 (5 bases). Germline-derived CDR1 and CDR2 are SNHLY and FYNNEI. V lost 4 bases, J lost 3 bases, and 9 bases lay in between. The CDR3 is made up of 14 amino acids.

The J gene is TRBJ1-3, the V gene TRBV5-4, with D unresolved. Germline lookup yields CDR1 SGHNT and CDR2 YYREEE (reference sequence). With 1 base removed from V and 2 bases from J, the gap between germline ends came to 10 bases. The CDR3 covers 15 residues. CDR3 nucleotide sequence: TGTGCCAGCAGCTTGAGTCCAGGACCTGGAAACACCATATATTTT. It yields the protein CASSLSPGPGNTIYF. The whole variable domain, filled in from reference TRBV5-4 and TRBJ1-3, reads ETGVTQSPTHLIKTRGQQVTLRCSSQSGHNTVSWYQQALGQGPQFIFQYYREEENGRGNFPPRFSGLQFPNYSSELNVNALELDDSALYLCASSLSPGPGNTIYFGEGSWLTVV.

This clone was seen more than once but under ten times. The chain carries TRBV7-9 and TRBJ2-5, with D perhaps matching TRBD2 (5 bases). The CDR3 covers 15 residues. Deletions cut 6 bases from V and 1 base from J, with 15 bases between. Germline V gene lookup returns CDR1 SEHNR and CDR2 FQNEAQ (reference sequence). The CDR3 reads CASSSRAGVQETQYF. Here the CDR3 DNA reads TGTGCCAGCAGTTCCCGGGCGGGTGTCCAAGAGACCCAGTACTTC.

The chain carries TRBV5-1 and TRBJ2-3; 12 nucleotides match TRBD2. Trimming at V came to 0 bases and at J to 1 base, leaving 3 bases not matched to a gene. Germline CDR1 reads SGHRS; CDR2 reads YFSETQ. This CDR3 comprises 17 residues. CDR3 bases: TGCGCCAGCAGCTTGGGGACTAGCGGGGTGGGCACAGATACGCAGTATTTT. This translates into CASSLGTSGVGTDTQYF. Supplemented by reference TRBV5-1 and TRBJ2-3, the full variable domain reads KAGVTQTPRYLIKTRGQQVTLSCSPISGHRSVSWYQQTPGQGLQFLFEYFSETQRNKGNFPGRFSGRQFSNSRSEMNVSTLELGDSALYLCASSLGTSGVGTDTQYFGPGTRLTVL.